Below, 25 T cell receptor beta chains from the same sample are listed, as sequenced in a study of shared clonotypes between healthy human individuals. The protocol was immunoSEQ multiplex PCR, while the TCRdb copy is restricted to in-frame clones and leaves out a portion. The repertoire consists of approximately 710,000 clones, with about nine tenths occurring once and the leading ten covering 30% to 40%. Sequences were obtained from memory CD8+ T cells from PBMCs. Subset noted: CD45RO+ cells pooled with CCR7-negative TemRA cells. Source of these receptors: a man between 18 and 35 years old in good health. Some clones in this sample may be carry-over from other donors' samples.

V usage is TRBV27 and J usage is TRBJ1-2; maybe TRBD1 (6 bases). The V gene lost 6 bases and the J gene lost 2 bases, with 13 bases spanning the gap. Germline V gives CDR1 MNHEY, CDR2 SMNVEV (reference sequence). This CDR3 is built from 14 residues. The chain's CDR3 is CASRRGSTNYGYTF. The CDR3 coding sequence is TGTGCCAGCAGGAGGGGGTCCACCAACTATGGCTACACCTTC.

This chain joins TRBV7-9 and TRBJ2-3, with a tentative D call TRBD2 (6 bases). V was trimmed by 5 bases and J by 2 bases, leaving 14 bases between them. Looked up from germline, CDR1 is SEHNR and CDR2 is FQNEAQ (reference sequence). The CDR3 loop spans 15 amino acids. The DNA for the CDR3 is TGTGCCAGCAGCGACCTTTCGGGGGACACAGATACGCAGTATTTT. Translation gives CASSDLSGDTDTQYF.

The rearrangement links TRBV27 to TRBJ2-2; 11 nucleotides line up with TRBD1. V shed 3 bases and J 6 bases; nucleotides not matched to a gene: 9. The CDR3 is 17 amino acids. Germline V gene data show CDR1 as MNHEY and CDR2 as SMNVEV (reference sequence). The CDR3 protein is CASSFNFGTGGPGELFF. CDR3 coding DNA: TGTGCCAGCAGTTTTAATTTCGGGACAGGGGGTCCCGGGGAGCTGTTTTTT.

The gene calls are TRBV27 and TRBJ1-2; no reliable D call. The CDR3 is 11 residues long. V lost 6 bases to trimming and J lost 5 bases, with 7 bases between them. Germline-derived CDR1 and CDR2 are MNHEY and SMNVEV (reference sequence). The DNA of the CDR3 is TGTGCCAGCAGCTCCATATATGGCTACACCTTC. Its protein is CASSSIYGYTF.

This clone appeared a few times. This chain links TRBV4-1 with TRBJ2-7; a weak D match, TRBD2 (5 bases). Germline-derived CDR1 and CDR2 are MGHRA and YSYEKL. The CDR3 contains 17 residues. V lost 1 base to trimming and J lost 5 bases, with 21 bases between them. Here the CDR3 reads CASSQAPPTNMVHEQYF. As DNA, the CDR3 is TGCGCCAGCAGCCAAGCCCCCCCGACTAATATGGTCCACGAGCAGTACTTC.

The CDR3 loop is CASSEDAEYNEQFF. DNA for the CDR3: TGTGCCAGCAGTGAGGATGCAGAATACAATGAGCAGTTCTTC. This chain uses TRBV6-4 with TRBJ2-1; D is unclear. Germline loops: CDR1 MRHNA, CDR2 SNTAGT. V lost 3 bases and J lost 4, with 10 bases in between. The CDR3 sequence is 14 residues long.

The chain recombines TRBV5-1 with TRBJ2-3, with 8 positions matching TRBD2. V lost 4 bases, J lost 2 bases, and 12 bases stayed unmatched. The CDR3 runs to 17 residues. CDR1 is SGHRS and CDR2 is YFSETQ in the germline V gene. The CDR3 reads CASSPLPTSAYTDTQYF. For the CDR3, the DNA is TGCGCCAGCAGCCCTCTGCCGACTAGCGCTTACACAGATACGCAGTATTTT.

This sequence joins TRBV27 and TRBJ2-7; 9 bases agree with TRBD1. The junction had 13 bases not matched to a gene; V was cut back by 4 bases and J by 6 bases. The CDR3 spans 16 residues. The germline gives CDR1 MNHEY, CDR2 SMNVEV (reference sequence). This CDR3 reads CASSYIVGTGFAEQYF. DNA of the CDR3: TGTGCCAGCAGTTATATTGTCGGGACAGGGTTCGCCGAGCAGTACTTC.

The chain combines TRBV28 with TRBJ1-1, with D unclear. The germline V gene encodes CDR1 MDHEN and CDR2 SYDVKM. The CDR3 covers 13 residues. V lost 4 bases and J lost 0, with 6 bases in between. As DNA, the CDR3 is TGTGCCAGCAGTTCGAGGATGAACACTGAAGCTTTCTTT. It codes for CASSSRMNTEAFF.

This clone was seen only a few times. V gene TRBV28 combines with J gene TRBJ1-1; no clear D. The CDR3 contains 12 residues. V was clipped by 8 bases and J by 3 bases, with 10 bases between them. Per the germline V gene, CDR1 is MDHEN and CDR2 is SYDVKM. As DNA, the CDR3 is TGTGCCAGCGGAACCGAATACACTGAAGCTTTCTTT. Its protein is CASGTEYTEAFF.

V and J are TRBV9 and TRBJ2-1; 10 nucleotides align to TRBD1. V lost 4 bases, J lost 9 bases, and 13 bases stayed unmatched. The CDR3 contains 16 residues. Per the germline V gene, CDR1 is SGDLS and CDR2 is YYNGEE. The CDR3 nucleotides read TGTGCCAGCAGCCACCAGCGGGGGACAGGGGTTATTGAGCAGTTCTTC. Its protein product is CASSHQRGTGVIEQFF.

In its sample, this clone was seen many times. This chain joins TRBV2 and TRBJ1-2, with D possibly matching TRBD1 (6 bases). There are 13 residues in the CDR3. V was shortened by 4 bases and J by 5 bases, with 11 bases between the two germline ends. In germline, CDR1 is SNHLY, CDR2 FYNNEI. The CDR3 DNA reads TGTGCCAGCAGTGGGACAGACCATTATGGCTACACCTTC. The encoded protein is CASSGTDHYGYTF.

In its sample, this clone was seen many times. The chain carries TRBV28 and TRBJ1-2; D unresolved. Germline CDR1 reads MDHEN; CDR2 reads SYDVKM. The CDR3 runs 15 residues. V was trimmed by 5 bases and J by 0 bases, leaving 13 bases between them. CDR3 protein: CASSEGGKANYGYTF. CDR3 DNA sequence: TGTGCCAGCAGTGAGGGAGGAAAAGCTAACTATGGCTACACCTTC.

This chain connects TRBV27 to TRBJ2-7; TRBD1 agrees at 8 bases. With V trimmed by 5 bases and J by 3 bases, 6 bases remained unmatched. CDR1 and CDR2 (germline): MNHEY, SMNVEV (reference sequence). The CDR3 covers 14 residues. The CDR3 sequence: CASSVAQGVYEQYF. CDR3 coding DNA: TGTGCCAGCAGTGTAGCACAGGGGGTCTACGAGCAGTACTTC.

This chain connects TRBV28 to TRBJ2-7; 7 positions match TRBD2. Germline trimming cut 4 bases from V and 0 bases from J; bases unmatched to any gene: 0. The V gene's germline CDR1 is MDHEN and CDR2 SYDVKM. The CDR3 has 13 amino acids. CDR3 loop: CASSWGGSYEQYF. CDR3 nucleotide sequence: TGTGCCAGCAGTTGGGGGGGCTCCTACGAGCAGTACTTC.

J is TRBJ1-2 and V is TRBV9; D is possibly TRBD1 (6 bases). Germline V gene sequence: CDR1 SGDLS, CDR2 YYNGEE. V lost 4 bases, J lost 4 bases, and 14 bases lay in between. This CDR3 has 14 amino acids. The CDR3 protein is CASSPPDRPYGYTF. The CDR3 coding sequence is TGTGCCAGCAGCCCCCCGGACAGACCCTATGGCTACACCTTC. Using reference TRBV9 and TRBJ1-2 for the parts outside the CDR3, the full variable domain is DSGVTQTPKHLITATGQRVTLRCSPRSGDLSVYWYQQSLDQGLQFLIQYYNGEERAKGNILERFSAQQFPDLHSELNLSSLELGDSALYFCASSPPDRPYGYTFGSGTRLTVV.

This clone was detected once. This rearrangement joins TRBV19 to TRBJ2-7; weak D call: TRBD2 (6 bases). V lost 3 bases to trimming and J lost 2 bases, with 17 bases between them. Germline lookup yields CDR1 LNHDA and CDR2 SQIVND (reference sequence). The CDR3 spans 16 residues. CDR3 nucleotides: TGTGCCAGTAGTATGAGAATAGGGGAGGTCCCCTACGAGCAGTACTTC. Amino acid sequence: CASSMRIGEVPYEQYF.

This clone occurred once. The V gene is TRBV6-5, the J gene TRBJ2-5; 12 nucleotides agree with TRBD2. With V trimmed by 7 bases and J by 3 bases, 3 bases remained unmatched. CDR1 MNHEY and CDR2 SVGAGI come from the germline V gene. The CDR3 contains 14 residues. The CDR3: CASTLAGGEETQYF. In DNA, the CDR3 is TGTGCCAGCACCCTAGCGGGAGGGGAAGAGACCCAGTACTTC.

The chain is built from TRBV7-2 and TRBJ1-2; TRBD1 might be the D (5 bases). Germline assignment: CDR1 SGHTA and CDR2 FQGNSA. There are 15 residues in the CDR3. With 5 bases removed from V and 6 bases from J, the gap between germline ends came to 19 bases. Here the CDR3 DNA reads TGTGCCAGCAGCCTCCCCCGGGGGGTGTTCGATGGCTACACCTTC. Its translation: CASSLPRGVFDGYTF.

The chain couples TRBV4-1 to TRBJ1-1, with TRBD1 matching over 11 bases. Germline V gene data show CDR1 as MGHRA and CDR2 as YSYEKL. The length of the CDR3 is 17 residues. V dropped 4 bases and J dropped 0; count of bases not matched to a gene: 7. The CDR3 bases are TGCGCCAGCAGCCCCCGGGACAGGGGGATAATGAACACTGAAGCTTTCTTT. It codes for CASSPRDRGIMNTEAFF.

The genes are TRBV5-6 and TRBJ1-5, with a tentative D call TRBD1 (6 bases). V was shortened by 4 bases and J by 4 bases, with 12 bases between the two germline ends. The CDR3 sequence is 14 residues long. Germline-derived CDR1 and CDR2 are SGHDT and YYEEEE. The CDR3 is CASSAATGNQPQHF. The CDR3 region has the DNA TGTGCCAGCAGCGCAGCGACAGGAAATCAGCCCCAGCATTTT.

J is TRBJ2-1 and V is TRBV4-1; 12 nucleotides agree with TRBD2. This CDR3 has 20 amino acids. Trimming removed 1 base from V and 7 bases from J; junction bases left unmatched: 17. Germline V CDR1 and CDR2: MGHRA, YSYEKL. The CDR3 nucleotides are TGCGCCAGCAGCCAAGTATCGATGGGGACGGCTAGCGGGAGGGGGAATGAGCAGTTCTTC. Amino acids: CASSQVSMGTASGRGNEQFF.

The CDR3 region has the DNA TGTGCCAGCAGTGAACAGGGGGTGCCTGGAAACACCATATATTTT. Translating gives CASSEQGVPGNTIYF. The chain recombines TRBV6-1 with TRBJ1-3, with 7 bases aligning to TRBD1. The CDR3 length is 15 residues. Germline CDR1 reads MNHNS; CDR2 reads SASEGT. J lost 2 bases, V lost 2 bases, and 3 bases had no gene match.

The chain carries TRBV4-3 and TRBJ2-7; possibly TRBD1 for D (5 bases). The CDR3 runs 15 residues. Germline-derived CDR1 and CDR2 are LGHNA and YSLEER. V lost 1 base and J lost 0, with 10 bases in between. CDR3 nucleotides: TGCGCCAGCAGCCAAGTCGTTCAGGGCTCCTACGAGCAGTACTTC. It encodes CASSQVVQGSYEQYF.

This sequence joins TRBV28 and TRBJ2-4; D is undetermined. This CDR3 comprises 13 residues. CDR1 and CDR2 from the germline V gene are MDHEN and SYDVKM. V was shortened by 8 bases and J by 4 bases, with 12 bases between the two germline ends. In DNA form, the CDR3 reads TGTGCCAGCGCGATTGGAGCAAAAAACATTCAGTACTTC. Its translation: CASAIGAKNIQYF.